This TCR beta chain stems from a study of blood T cell repertoires in COVID-19. Produced via immunoSEQ multiplex PCR; TCRdb's table is partial and in-frame only. The sample lists over 70,000 clones; less than 85% were seen once. CDR3 length: 15 residues. Germline V gene data show CDR1 as SQVTM and CDR2 as ANQGSEA. Trimming cost V 4 bases and J 4 bases; bases outside gene matches: 10. Source material: peripheral blood. This clonotype originated in a woman older than 75 with acute or convalescent COVID-19. V gene TRBV29-1 combines with J gene TRBJ2-7; 10 bases map to TRBD2. The CDR3 DNA is TGCAGCGTTGCGGGGGCTAGCGGGGGCAGGTACGAGCAGTACTTC. This translates into CSVAGASGGRYEQYF.